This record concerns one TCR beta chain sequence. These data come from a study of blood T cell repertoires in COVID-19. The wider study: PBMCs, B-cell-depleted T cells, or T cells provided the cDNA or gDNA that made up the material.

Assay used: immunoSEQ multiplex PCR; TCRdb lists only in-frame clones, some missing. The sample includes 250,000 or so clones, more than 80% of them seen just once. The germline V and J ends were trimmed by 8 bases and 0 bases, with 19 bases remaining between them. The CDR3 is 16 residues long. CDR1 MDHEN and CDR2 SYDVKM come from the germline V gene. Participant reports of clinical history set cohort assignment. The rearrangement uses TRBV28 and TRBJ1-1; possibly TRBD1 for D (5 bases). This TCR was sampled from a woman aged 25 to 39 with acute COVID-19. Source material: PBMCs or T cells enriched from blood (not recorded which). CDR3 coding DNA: TGTGCCAGCCTCTACGGAACAGGCGACATGAACACTGAAGCTTTCTTT. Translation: CASLYGTGDMNTEAFF.